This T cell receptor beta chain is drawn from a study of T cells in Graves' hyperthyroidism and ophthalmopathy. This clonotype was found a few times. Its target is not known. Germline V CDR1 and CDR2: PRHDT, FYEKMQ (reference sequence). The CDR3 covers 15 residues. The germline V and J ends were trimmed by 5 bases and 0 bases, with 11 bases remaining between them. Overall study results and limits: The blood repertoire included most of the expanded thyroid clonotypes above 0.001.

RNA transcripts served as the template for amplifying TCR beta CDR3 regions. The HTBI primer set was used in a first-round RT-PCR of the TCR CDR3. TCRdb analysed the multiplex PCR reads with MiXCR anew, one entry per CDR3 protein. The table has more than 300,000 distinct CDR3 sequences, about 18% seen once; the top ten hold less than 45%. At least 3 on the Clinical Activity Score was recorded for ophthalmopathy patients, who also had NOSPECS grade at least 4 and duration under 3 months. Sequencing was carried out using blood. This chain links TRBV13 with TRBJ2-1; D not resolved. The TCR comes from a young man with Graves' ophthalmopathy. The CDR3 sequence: CASSVGVGSYNEQFF. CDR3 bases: TGTGCCAGCAGCGTTGGGGTAGGCTCCTACAATGAGCAGTTCTTC.